A selection of T cell receptor beta chains follows, all from one sample in a study of T cells after yellow fever vaccination. TCRdb re-analysed the 5' RACE reads in MiXCR, keeping a single row per CDR3 protein. The sample shows around 590,000 distinct CDR3 sequences, about 12% of them seen only once. The sample was PBMCs, taken on the day of the yellow fever booster vaccination. Every receptor here comes from a man aged 30 to 45 who received the YFV17D yellow fever vaccine. Each CDR3 is given with its conserved first and last residue. The order of the fields is J gene, V gene, clone size, D gene, CDR3 protein, CDR3 DNA. D genes are given only for firm matches. Rows give clone size only sometimes, using once, few, many, or a class for an expanded clone.

TRBJ2-1 TRBV20-1 many TRBD2 CSARVERGGSYFEQFF TGCAGTGCTAGAGTGGAGCGGGGAGGATCGTATTTTGAGCAGTTCTTC
TRBJ1-5 TRBV6-5 . . CASAPLNQPQHF TGTGCCAGCGCCCCGTTGAATCAGCCCCAGCATTTT
TRBJ1-2 TRBV12-3/TRBV12-4 . TRBD1 CASSLLSDRGYTF TGTGCCAGCAGTTTACTCTCGGACAGGGGCTACACCTTC
TRBJ2-1 TRBV19 many . CASSIKATQSYNEQFF TGTGCCAGTAGTATCAAGGCGACCCAATCCTACAATGAGCAGTTCTTC
TRBJ1-5 TRBV3-1 few . CASSYGADQPQHF TGTGCCAGCAGCTATGGAGCGGATCAGCCCCAGCATTTT
TRBJ2-5 TRBV7-8 few TRBD1 CASSFLGGLQTQYF TGTGCCAGCAGCTTTCTAGGGGGCCTCCAGACCCAGTACTTC
TRBJ2-5 TRBV4-1 . TRBD2 CASSLGLTAGGSQETQYF TGCGCCAGCAGCCTAGGATTGACAGCGGGAGGGAGTCAAGAGACCCAGTACTTC
TRBJ2-7 TRBV20-1 . TRBD2 CSASLAGGVRKSREQYF TGCAGTGCTAGCTTAGCGGGAGGGGTCCGGAAATCCCGCGAGCAGTACTTC
TRBJ2-1 TRBV27 few TRBD2 CASIPGLAGNNEQFF TGTGCCAGCATCCCGGGACTAGCGGGTAACAATGAGCAGTTCTTC
TRBJ2-3 TRBV5-1 few TRBD1 CASSRNRGSTDTQYF TGCGCCAGCAGCAGGAACAGGGGCAGCACAGATACGCAGTATTTT
TRBJ2-5 TRBV29-1 few . CSVAPQETQYF TGCAGCGTTGCCCCTCAGGAGACCCAGTACTTC
TRBJ1-4 TRBV30 few . CAWSVAREKLFF TGTGCCTGGAGTGTGGCAAGGGAAAAACTGTTTTTT
TRBJ2-7 TRBV7-3 many TRBD2 CASSLRRLAAYEQYF TGTGCCAGCAGCTTAAGAAGACTAGCGGCCTACGAGCAGTACTTC
TRBJ1-6 TRBV14 . . CASSQRVRSSPLHF TGTGCCAGCAGCCAACGGGTGCGGAGTTCACCCCTCCACTTT
TRBJ2-7 TRBV7-2 few . CASSLETGVTYEQYF TGTGCCAGCAGCTTAGAAACAGGCGTGACCTACGAGCAGTACTTC
TRBJ2-5 TRBV15 . TRBD2 CATSRDPLAGVRETQYF TGTGCCACCAGCAGAGATCCGCTAGCGGGAGTACGGGAGACCCAGTACTTC
TRBJ2-2 TRBV19 few . CASSIDPGMNTGELFF TGTGCCAGTAGTATAGATCCCGGGATGAACACCGGGGAGCTGTTTTTT
TRBJ2-2 TRBV10-3 . TRBD2 CAIKSAPSQRGSNTGELFF TGTGCCATCAAATCAGCCCCCAGCCAGCGGGGATCGAACACCGGGGAGCTGTTTTTT
TRBJ2-2 TRBV6-5 . TRBD2 CASSYRTSGRTNTGELFF TGTGCCAGCAGTTACAGGACTAGCGGGAGGACTAACACCGGGGAGCTGTTTTTT
TRBJ2-7 TRBV20-1 many . CSATKGDLNEQYF TGCAGTGCTACTAAGGGGGACCTCAACGAGCAGTACTTC
TRBJ2-7 TRBV12-3/TRBV12-4 few . CASSLIRGHEQYF TGTGCCAGCAGTTTAATCAGGGGACACGAGCAGTACTTC
TRBJ2-5 TRBV11-2 many . CASSLGFIEKETQYF TGTGCCAGCAGCTTAGGGTTCATTGAAAAGGAGACCCAGTACTTC
TRBJ2-5 TRBV6-5 few . CATGLPQETQYF TGTGCGACTGGGCTCCCGCAAGAGACCCAGTACTTC
TRBJ2-5 TRBV7-9 few . CASTTVQGGIETQYF TGTGCCAGCACCACCGTGCAGGGGGGTATAGAGACCCAGTACTTC
TRBJ1-2 TRBV19 . TRBD1 CASSTTGKSLNYGYTF TGTGCCAGTAGTACGACAGGGAAGTCCCTTAACTATGGCTACACCTTC
TRBJ1-5 TRBV2 . TRBD1 CTFSFGTGYQYSNQPQHF TGTACCTTCAGTTTCGGGACAGGGTATCAATATAGCAATCAGCCCCAGCATTTT
TRBJ2-1 TRBV20-1 many TRBD2 CSAMTSGPHNEQFF TGCAGTGCTATGACTAGCGGGCCACATAATGAGCAGTTCTTC
TRBJ2-5 TRBV6-1 . TRBD2 CASSLLWGSGSKETQYF TGTGCCAGCAGTCTGCTATGGGGTAGCGGGAGTAAAGAGACCCAGTACTTC
TRBJ1-2 TRBV20-1 . . CSASANYGYTF TGCAGTGCTTCTGCGAACTATGGCTACACCTTC
TRBJ2-3 TRBV5-1 few . CASSPTGQSTDTQYF TGCGCCAGCAGCCCGACAGGACAGTCCACAGATACGCAGTATTTT
TRBJ2-5 TRBV12-3/TRBV12-4 . . CASRVGTTQETQYF TGTGCCAGCAGGGTCGGGACGACCCAAGAGACCCAGTACTTC
TRBJ1-1 TRBV18 . . CASSPGGGGNTEAFF TGTGCCAGCTCACCCGGGGGTGGTGGGAACACTGAAGCTTTCTTT
TRBJ2-3 TRBV27 . . CASSFYFTDTQYF TGTGCCAGCAGTTTCTACTTCACAGATACGCAGTATTTT
TRBJ2-7 TRBV6-2/TRBV6-3 few . CASSYTGTYVYEQYF TGTGCCAGCAGTTACACAGGGACTTACGTTTACGAGCAGTACTTC
TRBJ2-7 TRBV27 . . CASRNSYEQYF TGTGCCAGCCGCAATTCCTACGAGCAGTACTTC
TRBJ1-6 TRBV19 . . CASSIRLSSPLHF TGTGCCAGTAGTATCAGACTTAGTTCACCCCTCCACTTT
TRBJ2-3 TRBV12-3/TRBV12-4 few . CASSSRNRISTDTQYF TGTGCCAGCAGTTCCCGAAACCGGATTAGCACAGATACGCAGTATTTT
TRBJ1-4 TRBV21-1 . . CASSKSGDNEKLFF TGTGCCAGCAGCAAATCTGGGGACAATGAAAAACTGTTTTTT
TRBJ1-2 TRBV28 many TRBD1 CASSLSSGRGRGGYGYTF TGTGCCAGCAGTTTATCCTCGGGCAGGGGGCGGGGTGGCTATGGCTACACCTTC
TRBJ2-5 TRBV27 . . CASAPDWGTKETQYF TGTGCCAGCGCGCCGGACTGGGGAACCAAAGAGACCCAGTACTTC
TRBJ2-7 TRBV6-2/TRBV6-3 few . CASSYPAGTAYEQYF TGTGCCAGCAGTTATCCGGCGGGAACAGCCTACGAGCAGTACTTC
TRBJ2-2 TRBV5-1 few . CASSLSPDPGELFF TGCGCCAGCAGCCTTAGCCCCGATCCCGGGGAGCTGTTTTTT
TRBJ2-5 TRBV7-2 . . CASSPRQASGQETQYF TGTGCCAGCAGCCCTAGACAGGCGTCGGGTCAAGAGACCCAGTACTTC
TRBJ2-5 TRBV6-2/TRBV6-3 . . CASSNFQETQYF TGTGCCAGCTCTAACTTCCAAGAGACCCAGTACTTC
TRBJ2-2 TRBV7-2 . . CASSDRGWVENTGELFF TGTGCCAGCAGCGACCGGGGGTGGGTCGAGAACACCGGGGAGCTGTTTTTT
TRBJ2-4 TRBV7-9 few TRBD2 CASSKPGLGVQYF TGTGCCAGCAGCAAACCTGGACTAGGCGTTCAGTACTTC
TRBJ2-1 TRBV6-6 . . CASRSLGGGEQFF TGTGCCAGCAGGTCCCTCGGAGGGGGGGAGCAGTTCTTC
TRBJ1-6 TRBV7-8 few TRBD1 CASSPRDSYNSPLHF TGTGCCAGCAGCCCCCGGGACAGCTATAATTCACCCCTCCACTTT
TRBJ2-1 TRBV14 . TRBD2 CASSPIDSGRALNEQFF TGTGCCAGCAGCCCAATCGATAGCGGGAGGGCCTTGAATGAGCAGTTCTTC
TRBJ2-3 TRBV5-4 few . CASSLEGGLSTDTQYF TGTGCCAGCAGCTTGGAGGGCGGACTGAGCACAGATACGCAGTATTTT